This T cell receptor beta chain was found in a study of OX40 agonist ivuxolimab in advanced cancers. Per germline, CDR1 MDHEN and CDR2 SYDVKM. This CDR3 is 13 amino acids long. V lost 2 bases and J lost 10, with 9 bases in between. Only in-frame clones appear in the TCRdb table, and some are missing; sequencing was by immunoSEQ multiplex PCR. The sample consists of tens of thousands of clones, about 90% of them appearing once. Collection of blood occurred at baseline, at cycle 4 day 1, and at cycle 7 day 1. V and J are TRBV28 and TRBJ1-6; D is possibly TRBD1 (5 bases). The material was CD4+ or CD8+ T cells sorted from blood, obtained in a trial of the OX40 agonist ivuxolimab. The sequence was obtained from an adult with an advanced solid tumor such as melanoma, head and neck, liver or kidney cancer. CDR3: CASSLTGDSPLHF. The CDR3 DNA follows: TGTGCCAGCAGTTTAACGGGGGACTCACCCCTCCACTTT.